These T cell receptor beta chains were read from a single sample in a study of cytomegalovirus exposure and HLA in healthy donors. Data came from immunoSEQ multiplex PCR; TCRdb stores just in-frame clones and leaves some out. In total, the table holds about 110,000 clones. The source material was PBMCs. The receptors come from a man aged 25-45 years in good health and CMV-seronegative. The CDR3 runs from the conserved cysteine through the conserved F or W. Fields, in order: J gene, D gene, V gene, CDR3 DNA, CDR3 protein. The D gene is left open where the match is weak.

>TRBJ2-5|TRBD1|TRBV27
TGTGCCAGCAGTCCCGCCTTGCGACAGGGGGCACTGACCCAGTACTTC
CASSPALRQGALTQYF
>TRBJ2-3|TRBD2|TRBV5-1
TGCGCCAGCAGCTTGGAACCGACTAGCGCGGGGGGTATCGGCACAGATACGCAGTATTTT
CASSLEPTSAGGIGTDTQYF
>TRBJ2-1|TRBD1|TRBV6-5
TGTGCCAGCAGTTACAGGGACAGGGGCTACAATGAGCAGTTCTTC
CASSYRDRGYNEQFF
>TRBJ1-1|.|TRBV19
TGTGCCAGTAGTAAACAGGGTAAAGGAACTGAAGCTTTCTTT
CASSKQGKGTEAFF
>TRBJ1-1|.|TRBV4-2
TGTGCCAGCAGCCAAGAAGGGGTGAACACTGAAGCTTTCTTT
CASSQEGVNTEAFF
>TRBJ2-3|TRBD2|TRBV4-3
TGCGCCAGCAGCTATTGGCAAACTAGCGGGGGCACAGATACGCAGTATTTT
CASSYWQTSGGTDTQYF
>TRBJ1-4|.|TRBV5-6
TGTGCCAGCAGCCCGGTCGGGTCAACTAATGAAAAACTGTTTTTT
CASSPVGSTNEKLFF
>TRBJ1-2|.|TRBV4-1
TGCGCCAGCAGCCAAGTACGGGGGGCGCGGGGTGGCTACACCTTC
CASSQVRGARGGYTF
>TRBJ2-5|TRBD2|TRBV7-2
TGTGCCAGCAGCTCGAGGCTTAGCGGGGAAGAGACCCAGTACTTC
CASSSRLSGEETQYF
>TRBJ2-7|.|TRBV5-1
TGCGCCAGCAGACCAGCTACAGGGAACGAGCAGTACTTC
CASRPATGNEQYF
>TRBJ2-7|.|TRBV11-2
TGTGCCAGCAGCTTAGGCCCCGGGACATTCAAGAACGAGCAGTACTTC
CASSLGPGTFKNEQYF
>TRBJ2-6|.|TRBV6-5
TGTGCCAGCAGACTAGCTGGGGCCAACGTCCTGACTTTC
CASRLAGANVLTF
>TRBJ1-2|.|TRBV11-3
TGTGCCAGCAGCTTAAGACAGGTTGGCAGCTATGGCTACACCTTC
CASSLRQVGSYGYTF
>TRBJ2-1|TRBD2|TRBV28
TGTGCCAGCCAGTCGGGGGGGACGTATGAGCAGTTCTTC
CASQSGGTYEQFF
>TRBJ2-3|.|TRBV5-1
TGCGCCAGCAGGGCGGACATAAGGCAGTATTTT
CASRADIRQYF
>TRBJ1-1|TRBD1|TRBV5-4
TGTGCCAGCAGCTTGGCCTCAGGGGGTGGAACTGAAGCTTTCTTT
CASSLASGGGTEAFF
>TRBJ2-2|.|TRBV11-2
TGTGCCAGCAGTTCCCGAAAGCGAGTCACCGGGGAGCTGTTTTTT
CASSSRKRVTGELFF
>TRBJ2-7|TRBD2|TRBV5-1
TGCGCCAGCAGCTTGGTTTCGGGAGGAGTCTACGAGCAGTACTTC
CASSLVSGGVYEQYF
>TRBJ1-1|.|TRBV19
TGTGCCAGTACCCAGCGCGGCCAGGGCTCCGAAGCTTTCTTT
CASTQRGQGSEAFF
>TRBJ2-7|TRBD1|TRBV6-5
TGTGCCAGCAGTTACTCGACAGGGGGCTTCGACGAGCAGTACTTC
CASSYSTGGFDEQYF
>TRBJ1-1|.|TRBV27
TGTGTCAGCAGTTCCCAACAACCTACAGGGAACACTGAAGCTTTCTTT
CVSSSQQPTGNTEAFF
>TRBJ2-7|TRBD1|TRBV7-2
TGTGCCAGCAGCACCGGGACAGACTTTCCGTACGAGCAGTACTTC
CASSTGTDFPYEQYF
>TRBJ2-7|TRBD1|TRBV5-6
TGTGCCAGCTCTAAAGAGGGGGCAGGCGAGCAGTACTTC
CASSKEGAGEQYF
>TRBJ1-2|.|TRBV12-5
TGTGCTAGTGGCGGTTTGGGCTACACCTTC
CASGGLGYTF
>TRBJ2-5|TRBD2|TRBV2
TGTGCCAGCAGTGAAGGTAGCGGGGGTGGTGAGACCCAGTACTTC
CASSEGSGGGETQYF
>TRBJ1-1|TRBD1|TRBV30
TGTGCCTGGAGTACCACAGGGGGCACTGAAGCTTTCTTT
CAWSTTGGTEAFF
>TRBJ2-5|TRBD1|TRBV9
TGTGCCAGCAGCGGGGGGGGAGGACAGGGGGCGGGGGAGACCCAGTACTTC
CASSGGGGQGAGETQYF
>TRBJ2-2|.|TRBV5-4
TGTGCCAGCAGCTCAGGGAAGGGGAACACCGGGGAGCTGTTTTTT
CASSSGKGNTGELFF
>TRBJ1-4|.|TRBV19
TGTGCCAGTAGTAATCGTCAAAAACTGTTTTTT
CASSNRQKLFF
>TRBJ2-5|TRBD1|TRBV7-2
TGTGCCAGCAGCTTAGGAGGGGGCGGGCAAGAGACCCAGTACTTC
CASSLGGGGQETQYF
>TRBJ2-1|TRBD1|TRBV6-5
TGTGCCAGCACCAGAATGGACAGGGGGGACAATGAGCAGTTCTTC
CASTRMDRGDNEQFF
>TRBJ1-1|TRBD1|TRBV7-8
TGTGCCAGCAGCCCTCGTCCCGGGACAGCTTTGAACACTGAAGCTTTCTTT
CASSPRPGTALNTEAFF
>TRBJ1-5|.|TRBV15
TGTGCCACCTCCCCGGGTAGTTATAGCAATCAGCCCCAGCATTTT
CATSPGSYSNQPQHF
>TRBJ2-1|TRBD1|TRBV30
TGTGCCTGTGCACAGAAACAGGGGGAAGAGCAGTTCTTC
CACAQKQGEEQFF
>TRBJ1-3|TRBD1|TRBV7-2
TGTGCCAGCAGCCTGACAGGGGCTGGAAACACCATATATTTT
CASSLTGAGNTIYF
>TRBJ2-1|TRBD2|TRBV5-6
TGTGCCAGCAGCGTCCGACCGGGACTAGGGAACCACAATGAGCAGTTCTTC
CASSVRPGLGNHNEQFF
>TRBJ2-5|TRBD1|TRBV4-1
TGCGCCAGCAGCCCGAAAACTCCGGGACAGGGGTTCTCGGAGACCCAGTACTTC
CASSPKTPGQGFSETQYF
>TRBJ1-1|.|TRBV6-1
TGTGCCAGTACGTGGAGCACTGAAGCTTTCTTT
CASTWSTEAFF
>TRBJ2-3|.|TRBV9
TGTGCCAGCAGCGTAGGAGGGGCGCGGGGAGGCACAGATACGCAGTATTTT
CASSVGGARGGTDTQYF
>TRBJ2-7|TRBD1|TRBV10-3
TGTGCCATCAGTACTGGGACAGGTATACCCTACGAGCAGTACTTC
CAISTGTGIPYEQYF
>TRBJ1-1|.|TRBV11-2
TGTGCCAGCAGCTCACATGGACAGCCAGAAGCTTTCTTT
CASSSHGQPEAFF
>TRBJ2-4|.|TRBV2
TGTGCCAGCAGTGAATTGGGGGGGCCATTAAACATTCAGTACTTC
CASSELGGPLNIQYF
>TRBJ2-3|.|TRBV9
TGTGCCAGCGGCCGGGTAGATACGCAGTATTTT
CASGRVDTQYF
>TRBJ2-2|TRBD1|TRBV5-1
TGCGCCAGCAGCTCCCGGACAGGGGCTGCCGGGGAGCTGTTTTTT
CASSSRTGAAGELFF
>TRBJ2-1|TRBD2|TRBV9
TGTGCCAGCAGCGTAGGTTTAGCGGGGGCCAACAATGAGCAGTTCTTC
CASSVGLAGANNEQFF
>TRBJ2-5|.|TRBV9
TGTGCCAGCAGCTCCTCTGGCTTCCAAGAGACCCAGTACTTC
CASSSSGFQETQYF
>TRBJ1-2|.|TRBV7-9
TGTGCCAGCAGTATACTTTGGGGGCTAGGCTACACCTTC
CASSILWGLGYTF
>TRBJ1-2|.|TRBV5-1
TGCGCCAGCAGCTTGAGCGGGGGGGCCAACTATGGCTACACCTTC
CASSLSGGANYGYTF
>TRBJ2-7|TRBD2|TRBV7-3
TGTGCCAGCAGCTTCATAGCGGGGGGGGGATACGAGCAGTACTTC
CASSFIAGGGYEQYF
>TRBJ1-2|.|TRBV6-6
TGTGCCAGCAGTCTACAGTCCCATAACTATGGCTACACCTTC
CASSLQSHNYGYTF
>TRBJ2-5|.|TRBV20-1
TGCAGTCCTGGCGGGGAGACCCAGTACTTC
CSPGGETQYF
>TRBJ2-7|TRBD1|TRBV6-6
TGTGCCAGCAGTTACGGACAGGGGGGTCCATACGAGCAGTACTTC
CASSYGQGGPYEQYF
>TRBJ2-2|.|TRBV11-2
TGTGCCAGCAGCTTACCCCCGAGCGGGGAGCTGTTTTTT
CASSLPPSGELFF
>TRBJ2-7|TRBD1|TRBV10-3
TGTGCCATCAGTCCCCCGGGGACAGGGGACGGCGCGCAGTACTTC
CAISPPGTGDGAQYF
>TRBJ1-2|.|TRBV25-1
TGTGCCAGCAGTCCGGACACAAACTATGGCTACACCTTC
CASSPDTNYGYTF
>TRBJ2-2|TRBD2|TRBV15
TGTGCCACCAGAACTAGCGGGGGGACCGGGGAGCTGTTTTTT
CATRTSGGTGELFF
>TRBJ2-1|TRBD2|TRBV19
TGTGCCAGTAGTATACAGCGGGGGGTCAATGAGCAGTTCTTC
CASSIQRGVNEQFF
>TRBJ1-3|.|TRBV7-3
TGTGCCAGCAGCTTATCAGGGGGAAACACCATATATTTT
CASSLSGGNTIYF